A single T cell receptor (beta chain) is shown here with its context. The antigen it binds to is not known. No per-base quality is available; no much larger clone lies one base away. The germline V gene encodes CDR1 MDHEN and CDR2 SYDVKM. Spanning cysteine to phenylalanine, the CDR3 consists of 16 amino acids. Only the CDR3 part of the read is kept: 48 bases, read in frame from the first base. V gives up 5 bases and J gives up 4 bases, and the segment between their germline ends measures 19 bases. Library creation used the immunoSEQ multiplex PCR assay. Sourced from immuneACCESS, this table was stored by TCRdb with only in-frame sequences that have V and J called. A share of the clones is absent; for the studies checked, an unresolved V gene accounts for under half, and the remainder has no known explanation. The sample data list 70,000 to 100,000 clones, and 85% to 95% of these were observed just once. Jointly, the top ten make up 0.9% to 1.2% of the sample.

The data originate from a study of T cell changes during pregnancy in multiple sclerosis (dated by TCRdb to between 2018 and 2020). A note on the overall study: Changes in the T cell repertoire over the course of pregnancy were examined in this study in women with multiple sclerosis.

This sequence uses TRBV28 and TRBJ2-3; possibly the D gene is TRBD2, per 6 matching bases. Sample: peripheral blood, taken in the first trimester of pregnancy. The sequence derives from a female donor with multiple sclerosis, enrolled in a pregnancy study. The CDR3 reads CASSPITGSESDTQYF. DNA sequence: TGTGCCAGCAGTCCAATTACCGGGAGTGAATCAGATACGCAGTATTTT. This CDR3, with the reference TRBV28 and TRBJ2-3 proteins standing in past its ends, gives the full variable domain DVKVTQSSRYLVKRTGEKVFLECVQDMDHENMFWYRQDPGLGLRLIYFSYDVKMKEKGDIPEGYSVSREKKERFSLILESASTNQTSMYLCASSPITGSESDTQYFGPGTRLTVL.